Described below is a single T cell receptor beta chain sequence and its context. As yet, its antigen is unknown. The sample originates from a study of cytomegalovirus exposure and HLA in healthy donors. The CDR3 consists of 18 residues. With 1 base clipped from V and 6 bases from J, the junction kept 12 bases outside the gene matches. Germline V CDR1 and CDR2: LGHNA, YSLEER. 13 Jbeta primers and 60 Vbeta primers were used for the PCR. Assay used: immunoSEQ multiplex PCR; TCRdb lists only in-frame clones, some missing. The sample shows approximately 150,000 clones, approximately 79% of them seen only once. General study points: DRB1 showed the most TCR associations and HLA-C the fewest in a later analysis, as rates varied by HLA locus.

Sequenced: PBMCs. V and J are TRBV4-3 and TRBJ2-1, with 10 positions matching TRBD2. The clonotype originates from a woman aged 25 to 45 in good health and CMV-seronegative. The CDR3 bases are TGCGCCAGCAGCCAAGGGTTGCTAGCGGGGGCCCCTCGCAATGAGCAGTTCTTC. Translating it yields CASSQGLLAGAPRNEQFF.